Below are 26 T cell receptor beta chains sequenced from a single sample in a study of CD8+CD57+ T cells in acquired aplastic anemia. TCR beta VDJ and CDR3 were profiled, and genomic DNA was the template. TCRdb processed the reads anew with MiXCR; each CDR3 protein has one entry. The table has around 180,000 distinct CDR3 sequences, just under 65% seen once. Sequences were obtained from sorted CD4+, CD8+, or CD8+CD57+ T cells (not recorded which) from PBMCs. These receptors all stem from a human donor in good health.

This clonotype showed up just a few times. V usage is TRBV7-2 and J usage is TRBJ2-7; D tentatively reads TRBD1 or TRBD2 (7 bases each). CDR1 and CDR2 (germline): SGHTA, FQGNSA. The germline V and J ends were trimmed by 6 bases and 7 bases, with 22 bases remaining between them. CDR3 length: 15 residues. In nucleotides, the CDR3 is TGTGCCAGCAGTTGGGAGGGGGCAGTACTGGGGGAGCAGTACTTC. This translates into CASSWEGAVLGEQYF.

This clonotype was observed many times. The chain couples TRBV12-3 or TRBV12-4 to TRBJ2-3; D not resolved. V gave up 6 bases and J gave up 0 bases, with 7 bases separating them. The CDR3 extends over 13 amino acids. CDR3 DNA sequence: TGTGCCAGCAGATCATCTAGCACAGATACGCAGTATTTT. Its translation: CASRSSSTDTQYF.

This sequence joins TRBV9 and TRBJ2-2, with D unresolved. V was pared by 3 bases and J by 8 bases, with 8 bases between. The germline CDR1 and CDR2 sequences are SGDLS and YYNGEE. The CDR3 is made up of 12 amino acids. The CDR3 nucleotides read TGTGCCAGCAGCGGCATGACAGGGGAGCTGTTTTTT. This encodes CASSGMTGELFF.

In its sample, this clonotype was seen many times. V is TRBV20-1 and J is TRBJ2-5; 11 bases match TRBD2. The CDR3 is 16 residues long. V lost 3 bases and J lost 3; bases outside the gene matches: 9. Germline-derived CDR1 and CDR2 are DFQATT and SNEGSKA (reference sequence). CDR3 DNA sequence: TGCAGTGCTAGGGATCCCTTTAGCGGGAGGGAAGAGACCCAGTACTTC. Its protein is CSARDPFSGREETQYF.

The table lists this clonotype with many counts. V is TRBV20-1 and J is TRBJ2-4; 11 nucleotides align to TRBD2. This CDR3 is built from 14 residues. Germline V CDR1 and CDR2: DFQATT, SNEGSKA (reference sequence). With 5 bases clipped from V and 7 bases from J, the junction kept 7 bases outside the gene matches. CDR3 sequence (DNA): TGCAGTGCTGAAATAGCGGGAGGGCACAACATTCAGTACTTC. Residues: CSAEIAGGHNIQYF.

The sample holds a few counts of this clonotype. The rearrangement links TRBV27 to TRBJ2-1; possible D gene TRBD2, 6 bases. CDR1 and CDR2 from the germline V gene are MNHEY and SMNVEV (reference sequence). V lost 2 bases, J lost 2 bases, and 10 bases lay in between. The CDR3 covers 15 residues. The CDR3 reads CASSLAGTPYNEQFF. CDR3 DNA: TGTGCCAGCAGTTTAGCGGGAACCCCCTACAATGAGCAGTTCTTC.

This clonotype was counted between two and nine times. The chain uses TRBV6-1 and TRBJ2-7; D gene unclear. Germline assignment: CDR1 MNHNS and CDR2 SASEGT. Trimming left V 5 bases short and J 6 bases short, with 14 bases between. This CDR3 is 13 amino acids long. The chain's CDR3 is CASSRNRAGEQYF. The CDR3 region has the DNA TGTGCCAGCAGTCGAAACCGGGCAGGCGAGCAGTACTTC.

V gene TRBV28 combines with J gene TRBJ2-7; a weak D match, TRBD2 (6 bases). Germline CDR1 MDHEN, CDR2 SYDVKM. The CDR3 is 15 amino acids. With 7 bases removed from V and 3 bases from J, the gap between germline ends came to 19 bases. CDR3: CASKPAGGSRYEQYF. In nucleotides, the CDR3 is TGTGCCAGCAAACCCGCAGGAGGGTCTCGCTACGAGCAGTACTTC.

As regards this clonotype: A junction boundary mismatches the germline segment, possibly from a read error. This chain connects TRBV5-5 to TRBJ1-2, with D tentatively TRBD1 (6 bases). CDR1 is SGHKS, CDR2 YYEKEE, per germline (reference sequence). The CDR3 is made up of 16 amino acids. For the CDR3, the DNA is TGCGCCAGCAGCCAAGTTGGAAGGGGGTTGAGGGATGGCTACACCTTC. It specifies CASSQVGRGLRDGYTF. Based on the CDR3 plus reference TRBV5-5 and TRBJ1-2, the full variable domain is DAGVTQSPTHLIKTRGQQVTLRCSPISGHKSVSWYQQVLGQGPQFIFQYYEKEERGRGNFPDRFSARQFPNYSSELNVNALLLGDSALYLCASSQVGRGLRDGYTFGSGTRLTVV.

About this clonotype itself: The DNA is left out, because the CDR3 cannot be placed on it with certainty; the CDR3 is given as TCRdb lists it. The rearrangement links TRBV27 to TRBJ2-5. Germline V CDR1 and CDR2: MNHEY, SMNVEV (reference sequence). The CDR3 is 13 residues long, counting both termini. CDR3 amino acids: CASSLSLRETQYF.

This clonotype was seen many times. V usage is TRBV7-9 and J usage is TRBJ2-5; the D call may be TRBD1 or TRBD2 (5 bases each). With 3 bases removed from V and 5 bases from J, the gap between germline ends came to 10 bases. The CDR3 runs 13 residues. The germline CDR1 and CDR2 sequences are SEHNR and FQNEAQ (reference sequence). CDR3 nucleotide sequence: TGTGCCAGCAGCTTTGGGGGTACGGAGACCCAGTACTTC. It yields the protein CASSFGGTETQYF. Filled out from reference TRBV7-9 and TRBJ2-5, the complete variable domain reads DTGVSQNPRHKITKRGQNVTFRCDPISEHNRLYWYRQTLGQGPEFLTYFQNEAQLEKSRLLSDRFSAERPKGSFSTLEIQRTEQGDSAMYLCASSFGGTETQYFGPGTRLLVL.

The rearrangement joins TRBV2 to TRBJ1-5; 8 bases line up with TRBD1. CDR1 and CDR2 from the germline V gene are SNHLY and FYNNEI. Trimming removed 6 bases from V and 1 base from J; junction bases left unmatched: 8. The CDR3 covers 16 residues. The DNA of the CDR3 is TGTGCCAGCAGAAAGACAGGGGTCAGGAGCAATCAGCCCCAGCATTTT. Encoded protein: CASRKTGVRSNQPQHF.

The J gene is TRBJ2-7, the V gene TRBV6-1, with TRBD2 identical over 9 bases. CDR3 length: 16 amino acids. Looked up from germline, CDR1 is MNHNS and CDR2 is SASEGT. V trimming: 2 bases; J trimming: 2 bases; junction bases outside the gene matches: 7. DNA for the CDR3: TGTGCCAGCAGTGAACTTGGTCTAGCGGGGACCTACGAGCAGTACTTC. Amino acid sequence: CASSELGLAGTYEQYF.

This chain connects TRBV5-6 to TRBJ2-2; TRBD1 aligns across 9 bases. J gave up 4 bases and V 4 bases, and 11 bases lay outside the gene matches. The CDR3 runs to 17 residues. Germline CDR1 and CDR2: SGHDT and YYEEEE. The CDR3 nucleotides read TGTGCCAGCAGCATGTTAACCGGGACAGGGCCCACCGGGGAGCTGTTTTTT. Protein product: CASSMLTGTGPTGELFF.

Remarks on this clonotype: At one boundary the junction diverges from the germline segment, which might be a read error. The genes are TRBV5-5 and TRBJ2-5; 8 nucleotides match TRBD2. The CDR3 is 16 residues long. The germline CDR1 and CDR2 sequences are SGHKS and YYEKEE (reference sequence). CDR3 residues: CASSSQGAGARETQYF. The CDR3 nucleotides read TGCGCCAGCAGCTCCCAGGGAGCGGGAGCCCGAGAGACCCAGTACTTC.

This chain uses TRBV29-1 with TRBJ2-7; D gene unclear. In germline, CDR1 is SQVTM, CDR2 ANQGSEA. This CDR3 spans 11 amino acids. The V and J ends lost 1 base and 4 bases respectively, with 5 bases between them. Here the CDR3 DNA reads TGCAGCGTTGAAGGAGGTTACGAGCAGTACTTC. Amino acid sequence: CSVEGGYEQYF.

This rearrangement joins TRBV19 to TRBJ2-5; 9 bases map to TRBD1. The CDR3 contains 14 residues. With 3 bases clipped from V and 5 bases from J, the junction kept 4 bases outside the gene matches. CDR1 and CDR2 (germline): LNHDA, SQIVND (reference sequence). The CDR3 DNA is TGTGCCAGTAGTATTGGGACAGGGCTGGAGACCCAGTACTTC. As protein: CASSIGTGLETQYF.

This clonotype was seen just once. The CDR3 sequence: CSARTDTQYF. DNA of the CDR3: TGCAGTGCTAGGACAGATACGCAGTATTTT. The genes are TRBV20-1 and TRBJ2-3, with D uncertain. V dropped 3 bases and J dropped 3 bases, with 1 base sitting between them. Germline V gives CDR1 DFQATT, CDR2 SNEGSKA (reference sequence). This CDR3 comprises 10 residues.

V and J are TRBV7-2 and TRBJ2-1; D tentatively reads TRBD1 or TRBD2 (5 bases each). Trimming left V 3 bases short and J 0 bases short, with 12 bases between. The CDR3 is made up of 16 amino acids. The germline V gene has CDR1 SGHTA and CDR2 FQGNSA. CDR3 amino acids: CASSFSGTSSYNEQFF. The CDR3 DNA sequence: TGTGCCAGCAGCTTTTCTGGGACGAGCTCCTACAATGAGCAGTTCTTC.

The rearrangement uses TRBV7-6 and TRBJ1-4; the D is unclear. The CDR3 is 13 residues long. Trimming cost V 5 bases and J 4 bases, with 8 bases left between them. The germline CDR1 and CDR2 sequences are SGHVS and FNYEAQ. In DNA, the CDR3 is TGTGCCAGCAGCCGACGCGATAATGAAAAACTGTTTTTT. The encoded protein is CASSRRDNEKLFF. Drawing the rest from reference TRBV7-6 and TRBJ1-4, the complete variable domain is GAGVSQSPRYKVTKRGQDVALRCDPISGHVSLYWYRQALGQGPEFLTYFNYEAQQDKSGLPNDRFSAERPEGSISTLTIQRTEQRDSAMYRCASSRRDNEKLFFGSGTQLSVL.

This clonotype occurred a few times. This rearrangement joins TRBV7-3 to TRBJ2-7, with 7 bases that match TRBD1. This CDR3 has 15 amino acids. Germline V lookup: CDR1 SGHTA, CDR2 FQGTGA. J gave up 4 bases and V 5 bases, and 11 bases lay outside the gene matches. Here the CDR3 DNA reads TGTGCCAGCAGCCCAGGGACAGTTGGGGTGTACGAGCAGTACTTC. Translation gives CASSPGTVGVYEQYF.

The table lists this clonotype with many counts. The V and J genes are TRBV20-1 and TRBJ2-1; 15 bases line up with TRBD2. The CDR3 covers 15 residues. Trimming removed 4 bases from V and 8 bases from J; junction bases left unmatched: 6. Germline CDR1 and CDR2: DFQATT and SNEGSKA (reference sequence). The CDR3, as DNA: TGCAGTGCTAAAGGGACTAGCGGGAGGACCTATGAGCAGTTCTTC. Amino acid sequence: CSAKGTSGRTYEQFF.

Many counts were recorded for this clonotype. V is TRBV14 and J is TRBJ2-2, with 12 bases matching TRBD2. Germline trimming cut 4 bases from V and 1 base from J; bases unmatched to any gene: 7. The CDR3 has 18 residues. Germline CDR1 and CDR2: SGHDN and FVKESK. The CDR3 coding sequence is TGTGCCAGCAGCCCATCTAGCGGGAGGGTTGTGAACACCGGGGAGCTGTTTTTT. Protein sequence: CASSPSSGRVVNTGELFF.

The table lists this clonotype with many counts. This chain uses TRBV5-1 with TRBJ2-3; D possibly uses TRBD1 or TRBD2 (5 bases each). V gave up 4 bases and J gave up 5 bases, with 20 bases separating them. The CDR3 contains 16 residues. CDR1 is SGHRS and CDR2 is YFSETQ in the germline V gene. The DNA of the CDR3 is TGCGCCAGCAGCGGGACCGGGACGGAGCTCCGAGATACGCAGTATTTT. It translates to CASSGTGTELRDTQYF.

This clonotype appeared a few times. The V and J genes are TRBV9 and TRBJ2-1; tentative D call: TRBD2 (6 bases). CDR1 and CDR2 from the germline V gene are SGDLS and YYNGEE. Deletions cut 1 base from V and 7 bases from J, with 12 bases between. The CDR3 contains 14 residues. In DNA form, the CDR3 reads TGTGCCAGCAGCGTAATAGCGAGCGGGAATGAGCAGTTCTTC. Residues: CASSVIASGNEQFF.

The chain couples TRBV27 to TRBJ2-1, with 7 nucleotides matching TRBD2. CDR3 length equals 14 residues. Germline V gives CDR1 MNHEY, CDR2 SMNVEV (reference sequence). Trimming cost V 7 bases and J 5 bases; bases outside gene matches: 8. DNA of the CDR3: TGTGCCAGCAACTTAGCGGGCCCAAACAATGAGCAGTTCTTC. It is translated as CASNLAGPNNEQFF.